This TCR beta chain stems from a study of shared clonotypes between healthy human individuals. Study-wide context: Plates per donor: three CD4 naive, three CD4 memory, two CD8 naive, one CD8 memory.

The trim removed 6 bases at V and 9 bases at J, leaving 7 bases unmatched. CDR1 MNHNS and CDR2 SASEGT come from the germline V gene. The CDR3 has 13 residues. Sequenced by immunoSEQ multiplex PCR; TCRdb stores in-frame clones only, minus some. The sample holds about 2.3 million clones; 93% are singletons and the top ten take roughly 0.36%. The gene calls are TRBV6-1 and TRBJ2-1, with 8 bases aligning to TRBD2. Sequenced: naive CD4+ T cells from PBMCs. Noted subset: CD45RA+ positively selected. The TCR was taken from a man between 18 and 35 years old in good health. Some clones in this sample may be carry-over from other donors' samples. The CDR3: CASSLWTSSEQFF. CDR3 DNA sequence: TGTGCCAGCAGCCTCTGGACTAGCTCTGAGCAGTTCTTC.